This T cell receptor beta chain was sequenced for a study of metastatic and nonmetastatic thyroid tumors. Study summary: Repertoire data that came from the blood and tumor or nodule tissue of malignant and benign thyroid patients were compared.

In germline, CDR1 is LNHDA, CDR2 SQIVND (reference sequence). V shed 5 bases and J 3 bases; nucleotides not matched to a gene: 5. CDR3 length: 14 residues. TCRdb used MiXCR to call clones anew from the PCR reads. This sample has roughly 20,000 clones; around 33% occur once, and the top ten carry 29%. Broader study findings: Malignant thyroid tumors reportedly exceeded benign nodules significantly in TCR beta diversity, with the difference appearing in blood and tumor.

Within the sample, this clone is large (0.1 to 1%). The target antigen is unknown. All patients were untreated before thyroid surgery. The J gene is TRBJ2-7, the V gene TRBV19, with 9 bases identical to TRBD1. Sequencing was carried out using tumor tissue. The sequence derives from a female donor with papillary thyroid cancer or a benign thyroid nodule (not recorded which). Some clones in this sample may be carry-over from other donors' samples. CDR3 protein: CASSFGTGNYEQYF. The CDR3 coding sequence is TGTGCCAGTAGTTTTGGGACAGGGAACTACGAGCAGTACTTC.